A selection of T cell receptor beta chains follows, all from one sample in a study of beta chain features in type 1 diabetes. Profiled with immunoSEQ multiplex PCR; TCRdb holds only in-frame clones, not every one. The sample consists of about 900,000 clones, about 17% of them appearing once. Sequencing used naive CD4+ T cells from blood. The receptors were gathered from a woman aged 18 to 35 in good health. Each CDR3 is given with its conserved first and last residue. The D gene is left open where the match is weak. A row's size may be missing; if present it is once, few, many or a size class.

d_call	v_call	clone_size	j_call	cdr3_nt	cdr3_aa
NA	TRBV15	NA	TRBJ1-5	TGTGCCACCAGCCGCGGACATATCAATCAGCCCCAGCATTTT	CATSRGHINQPQHF
NA	TRBV6-5	few	TRBJ1-3	TGTGCCAGCAGACCACCGGGGGGGACTGGAAACACCATATATTTT	CASRPPGGTGNTIYF
NA	TRBV15	NA	TRBJ2-7	TGTGCCACCAGCAGAGCGGCAGGGATTAACTACGAGCAGTACTTC	CATSRAAGINYEQYF
TRBD2	TRBV7-8	NA	TRBJ2-1	TGTGCCAGCAGCTTAGGACTAGCGGGAGATCGGTTCTTC	CASSLGLAGDRFF
NA	TRBV28	NA	TRBJ1-1	TGTGCCAGCAGTTTCCCGGTTGGAGGAGCTTTCTTT	CASSFPVGGAFF
NA	TRBV4-1	NA	TRBJ2-1	TGCGCCAGCAGCCAAACGGCAAGGGGGAACTCCTACAATGAGCAGTTCTTC	CASSQTARGNSYNEQFF
NA	TRBV6-1	NA	TRBJ2-1	TGTGCCAGCAGTGAACTTCCTCCTTCAGGGACCCGACTGGTTGAGCAGTTCTTC	CASSELPPSGTRLVEQFF
NA	TRBV15	few	TRBJ2-3	TGTGCCACCAGCAGAGGTGACTCGTCTAGCACAGATACGCAGTATTTT	CATSRGDSSSTDTQYF
NA	TRBV6-5	NA	TRBJ2-1	TGTGCCAGCACGGGAGTACTTATCAATGAGCAGTTCTTC	CASTGVLINEQFF
TRBD2	TRBV29-1	few	TRBJ2-3	TGCAGCGTTGAATTTGGGGGTGCTAGCGGAACTAGCACAGATACGCAGTATTTT	CSVEFGGASGTSTDTQYF
TRBD2	TRBV7-9	few	TRBJ2-7	TGTGCCAGCAGCAAGGCTAGCGGACTCTACGAGCAGTACTTC	CASSKASGLYEQYF
TRBD2	TRBV27	NA	TRBJ2-1	TGTGCCAGCAGTCTAACCGGACTAGCGGCCACAAACTCCTACAATGAGCAGTTCTTC	CASSLTGLAATNSYNEQFF
NA	TRBV28	NA	TRBJ2-1	TGTGCCAGCAGTTTATTCCGTCTGGTCTCGGGAGACAATGAGCAGTTCTTC	CASSLFRLVSGDNEQFF
NA	TRBV28	NA	TRBJ1-2	TGTGCCAGCGAGTCACAGGCGAGTGGCTACACCTTC	CASESQASGYTF
NA	TRBV2	few	TRBJ2-7	TGTGCCAGCAGTCCAAACTTCTACGAGCAGTACTTC	CASSPNFYEQYF
NA	TRBV28	once	TRBJ1-2	TGTGCCAGCAGTCCCCTCCAAACAGGGTTTCGAGGCTACACCTTC	CASSPLQTGFRGYTF
TRBD2	TRBV19	NA	TRBJ2-7	TGTGCCAGTAGTTGGGGACTAGCGGGAGAGTACGAGCAGTACTTC	CASSWGLAGEYEQYF
TRBD1	TRBV10-3	NA	TRBJ2-5	TGTGCCATCAGGGGAGACAGGGGTGGAGAGACCCAGTACTTC	CAIRGDRGGETQYF
NA	TRBV5-1	few	TRBJ2-5	TGCGCCAGCAGCTTGGGGTCGGGGCTGGAAGAGACCCAGTACTTC	CASSLGSGLEETQYF
TRBD2	TRBV9	few	TRBJ2-1	TGTGCCAGCAGCTCCACTAGCGCCTACAATGAGCAGTTCTTC	CASSSTSAYNEQFF
TRBD2	TRBV29-1	NA	TRBJ2-3	TGCAGCGTTGAGGGTAGCGGGAGAGGTCTCGGCACAGATACGCAGTATTTT	CSVEGSGRGLGTDTQYF
NA	TRBV27	NA	TRBJ2-5	TGTGCCAGCAAGTTAGCGGACGTCGAGACCCAGTACTTC	CASKLADVETQYF
TRBD2	TRBV29-1	few	TRBJ2-2	TGCAGCGGGGTAGCGGGAGGGAACACCGGGGAGCTGTTTTTT	CSGVAGGNTGELFF
NA	TRBV7-8	NA	TRBJ1-4	TGTGCCAGCAGCCGTCGGGGGGAAAAACTGTTTTTT	CASSRRGEKLFF
TRBD2	TRBV7-6	NA	TRBJ2-1	TGTGCCAGCAGCTCAGGACTAGTTGGTGAGCAGTTCTTC	CASSSGLVGEQFF
NA	TRBV6-1	few	TRBJ2-3	TGTGCCAGCAGCTACCTAAGGGGACATACGCAGTATTTT	CASSYLRGHTQYF
NA	TRBV7-2	few	TRBJ1-2	TGTGCCAGCAGCCGCCCCCGGCAGGGCAGGCATGGCTACACCTTC	CASSRPRQGRHGYTF
TRBD2	TRBV11-2	few	TRBJ2-1	TGTGCCAGCAGCTTAGGACTAGCACCCTACAATGAGCAGTTCTTC	CASSLGLAPYNEQFF
NA	TRBV7-9	NA	TRBJ1-2	TGTGCCAGCGTCCCGCTGGCCTTAGACTATGGCTACACCTTC	CASVPLALDYGYTF
TRBD2	TRBV5-4	NA	TRBJ2-3	TGTGCCAGCAAACTAGCGGGAGGGCCGGGTACGCAGTATTTT	CASKLAGGPGTQYF
TRBD2	TRBV29-1	once	TRBJ2-3	TGCAGCGTTTTAGGAGCGGGAGGAGATACGCAGTATTTT	CSVLGAGGDTQYF
NA	TRBV7-2	NA	TRBJ2-7	TGTGCCAGCAGCTCACGTCGCAGGGGGGGATCCTACGAGCAGTACTTC	CASSSRRRGGSYEQYF
TRBD1	TRBV27	few	TRBJ2-3	TGTGCCAGCAGTTTATCGCAGGGGGCAGATACGCAGTATTTT	CASSLSQGADTQYF
TRBD1	TRBV2	NA	TRBJ1-5	TGTGCCAGCAGGGGGGGACAGGGGAGCAATCAGCCCCAGCATTTT	CASRGGQGSNQPQHF
NA	TRBV10-3	few	TRBJ2-7	TGTGCCATCAGGGCGAGCTCCTACGAGCAGTACTTC	CAIRASSYEQYF
TRBD1	TRBV15	few	TRBJ2-2	TGTGCCACCAGGAGTTTCGACAGGGGGGGAACCGGGGAGCTGTTTTTT	CATRSFDRGGTGELFF
NA	TRBV18	NA	TRBJ1-1	TGTGCCAGCTCACCGGGAATGAACACTGAAGCTTTCTTT	CASSPGMNTEAFF
TRBD2	TRBV7-9	NA	TRBJ2-7	TGTGCCAGCAGCTTAAATCCGGGAGGCGAGCAGTACTTC	CASSLNPGGEQYF
NA	TRBV2	NA	TRBJ2-2	TGTGCCAGCAGTGCCCAGGGGGGAGAGAACACCGGGGAGCTGTTTTTT	CASSAQGGENTGELFF
TRBD2	TRBV10-3	many	TRBJ2-2	TGTGCCATCAGGGGGACTACCGCCGGGGAGCTGTTTTTT	CAIRGTTAGELFF
TRBD1	TRBV27	few	TRBJ1-2	TGTGCCAGCAGTTTTGGACAGGGGGCCCTTTATGGCTACACCTTC	CASSFGQGALYGYTF
NA	TRBV4-2	NA	TRBJ2-7	TGTGCCAGCAGCCAAGTATCCAGTTATCCCCGGGACGAGCAGTACTTC	CASSQVSSYPRDEQYF
NA	TRBV7-9	NA	TRBJ2-3	TGTGCCAGCAGCCCTTTTTCTCAGGGCCGGTCGGGTACGCAGTATTTT	CASSPFSQGRSGTQYF
NA	TRBV28	NA	TRBJ1-2	TGTGCCAGCAGACTAAGGAATGGGGGGCACGGCTACACCTTC	CASRLRNGGHGYTF
NA	TRBV28	NA	TRBJ2-7	TGTGCCAGCACCAAGACGGAAAACTCCTACGAGCAGTACTTC	CASTKTENSYEQYF
NA	TRBV7-2	NA	TRBJ2-3	TGTGCCAGCAGCGATCGGCCCCTTGCGACAGATACGCAGTATTTT	CASSDRPLATDTQYF
NA	TRBV28	NA	TRBJ1-2	TGTGCCAGCAGTTCCTTGGCTGGCTACACCTTC	CASSSLAGYTF
TRBD2	TRBV18	NA	TRBJ2-1	TGTGCCAGCTCACCTTTAGCGGGAGATTACAATGAGCAGTTCTTC	CASSPLAGDYNEQFF
NA	TRBV5-1	NA	TRBJ1-1	TGCGCCAGCAGAATGGGGGGGTACACTGAAGCTTTCTTT	CASRMGGYTEAFF
NA	TRBV27	few	TRBJ2-7	TGTGCCAGCAGTTTAGGTACAGGGTTACCCTACGAGCAGTACTTC	CASSLGTGLPYEQYF
NA	TRBV7-2	few	TRBJ2-3	TGTGCCAGCAGCTTAGCGGGAGTAGATACGCAGTATTTT	CASSLAGVDTQYF
NA	TRBV27	few	TRBJ2-5	TGTGCCAGCAGTTTATCGAGGACGTACCAAGAGACCCAGTACTTC	CASSLSRTYQETQYF
TRBD1	TRBV9	NA	TRBJ2-7	TGTGCCAGCAGCGCAACCCTGGGGGACAGGGGTTACGAGCAGTACTTC	CASSATLGDRGYEQYF
NA	TRBV28	NA	TRBJ2-2	TGTGCCAGCAGTGTTACCGGGGAGCTGTTTTTT	CASSVTGELFF
NA	TRBV10-3	NA	TRBJ2-2	TGTGCCATCAGTGGGGATGGGATCGGGGAGCTGTTTTTT	CAISGDGIGELFF
TRBD1	TRBV7-9	few	TRBJ1-1	TGTGCCAGCAGCTTGGTGGGGGACAGCCACGAAGCTTTCTTT	CASSLVGDSHEAFF
TRBD1	TRBV11-2	few	TRBJ2-2	TGTGCCAGCAGCTTTTTCAGCCAGGGGGCAACCACCGGGGAGCTGTTTTTT	CASSFFSQGATTGELFF
NA	TRBV11-2	few	TRBJ2-7	TGTGCCAGCAGGAACTACGAGCAGTACTTC	CASRNYEQYF
NA	TRBV6-1	NA	TRBJ1-3	TGTGCCAGCAGTACCGGAAACACCATATATTTT	CASSTGNTIYF
TRBD2	TRBV2	few	TRBJ2-1	TGTGCCAGCAGCCCCGGGACTAGCGGGAGTGGTGGTGAGCAGTTCTTC	CASSPGTSGSGGEQFF